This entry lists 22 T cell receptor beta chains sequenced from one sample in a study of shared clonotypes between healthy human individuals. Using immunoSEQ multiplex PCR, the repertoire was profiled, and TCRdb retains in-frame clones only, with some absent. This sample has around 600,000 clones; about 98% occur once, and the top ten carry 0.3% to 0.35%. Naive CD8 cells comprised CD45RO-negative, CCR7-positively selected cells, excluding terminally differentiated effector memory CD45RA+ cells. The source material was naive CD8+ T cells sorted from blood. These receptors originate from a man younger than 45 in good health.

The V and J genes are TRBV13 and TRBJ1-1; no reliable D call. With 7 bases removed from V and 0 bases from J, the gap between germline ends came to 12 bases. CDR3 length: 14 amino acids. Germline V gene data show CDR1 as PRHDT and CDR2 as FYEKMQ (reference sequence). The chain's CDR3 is CASMEANMNTEAFF. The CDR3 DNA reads TGTGCCAGCATGGAGGCGAACATGAACACTGAAGCTTTCTTT.

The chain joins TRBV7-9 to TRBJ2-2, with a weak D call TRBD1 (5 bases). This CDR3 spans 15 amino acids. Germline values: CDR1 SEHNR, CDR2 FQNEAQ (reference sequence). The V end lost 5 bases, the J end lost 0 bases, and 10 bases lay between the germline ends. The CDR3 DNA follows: TGTGCCAGCAGCCTAACAGGAACGAACACCGGGGAGCTGTTTTTT. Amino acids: CASSLTGTNTGELFF.

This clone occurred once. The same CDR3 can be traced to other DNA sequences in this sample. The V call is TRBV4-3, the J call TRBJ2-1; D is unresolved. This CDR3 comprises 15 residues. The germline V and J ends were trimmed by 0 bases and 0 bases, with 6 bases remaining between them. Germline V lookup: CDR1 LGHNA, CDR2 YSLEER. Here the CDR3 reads CASSQDGGSYNEQFF. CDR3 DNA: TGCGCCAGCAGCCAAGACGGCGGCTCCTACAATGAGCAGTTCTTC.

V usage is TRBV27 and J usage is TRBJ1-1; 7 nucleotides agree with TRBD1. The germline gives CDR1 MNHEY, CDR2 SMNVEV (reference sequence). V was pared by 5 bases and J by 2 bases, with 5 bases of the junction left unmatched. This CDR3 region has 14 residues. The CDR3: CASSDRDSNTEAFF. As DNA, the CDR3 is TGTGCCAGCAGTGACCGGGACAGTAACACTGAAGCTTTCTTT.

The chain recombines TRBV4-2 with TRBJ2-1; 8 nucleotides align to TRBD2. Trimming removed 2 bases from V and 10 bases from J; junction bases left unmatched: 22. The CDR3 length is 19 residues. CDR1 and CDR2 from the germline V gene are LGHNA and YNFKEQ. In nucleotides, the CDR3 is TGTGCCAGCAGCCAATGGTCCACTACCGCGGGACTAGTGGCTGGGGAGCAGTTCTTC. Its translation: CASSQWSTTAGLVAGEQFF.

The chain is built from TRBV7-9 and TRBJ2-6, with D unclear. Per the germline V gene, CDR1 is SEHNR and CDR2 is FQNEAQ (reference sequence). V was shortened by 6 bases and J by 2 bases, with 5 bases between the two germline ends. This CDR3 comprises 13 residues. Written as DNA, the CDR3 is TGTGCCAGCAGTTCCCCTGGGGCCAACGTCCTGACTTTC. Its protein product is CASSSPGANVLTF.

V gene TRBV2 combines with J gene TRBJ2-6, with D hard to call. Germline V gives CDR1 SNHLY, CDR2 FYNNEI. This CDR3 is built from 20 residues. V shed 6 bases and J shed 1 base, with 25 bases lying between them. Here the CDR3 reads CASSETKFPWTGSGANVLTF. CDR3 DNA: TGTGCCAGCAGCGAAACTAAATTCCCCTGGACCGGGTCTGGGGCCAACGTCCTGACTTTC.

The CDR3 is CASSLVGTADQPQHF. The DNA for the CDR3 is TGTGCCAGCAGCTTAGTCGGGACAGCGGATCAGCCCCAGCATTTT. The chain couples TRBV7-9 to TRBJ1-5, with 7 bases that match TRBD1. V was clipped by 1 base and J by 5 bases; unmatched bases: 5. The CDR3 spans 15 residues. Germline-derived CDR1 and CDR2 are SEHNR and FQNEAQ (reference sequence).

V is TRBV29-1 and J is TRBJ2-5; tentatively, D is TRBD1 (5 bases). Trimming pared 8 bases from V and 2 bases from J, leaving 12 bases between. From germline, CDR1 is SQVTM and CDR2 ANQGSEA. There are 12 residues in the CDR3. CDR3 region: CSSASGQETQYF. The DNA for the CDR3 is TGCAGCTCCGCGTCAGGGCAAGAGACCCAGTACTTC.

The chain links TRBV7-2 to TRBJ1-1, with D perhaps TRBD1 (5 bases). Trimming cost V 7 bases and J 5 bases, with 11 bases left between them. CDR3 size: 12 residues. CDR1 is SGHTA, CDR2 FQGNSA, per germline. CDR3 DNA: TGTGCCAGCACCTACAAGGGGACTGAAGCTTTCTTT. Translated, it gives CASTYKGTEAFF.

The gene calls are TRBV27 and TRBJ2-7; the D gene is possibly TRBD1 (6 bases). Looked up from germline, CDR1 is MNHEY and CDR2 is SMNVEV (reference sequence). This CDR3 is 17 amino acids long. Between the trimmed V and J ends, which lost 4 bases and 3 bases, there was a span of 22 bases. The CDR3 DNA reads TGTGCCAGCAGTTCTGTTGGGACACCCACTACCCACTACGAGCAGTACTTC. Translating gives CASSSVGTPTTHYEQYF.

The CDR3 DNA reads TGTGCCAGCAGCTCGACCGAGGGTTATACCTACGAGCAGTACTTC. Translating it yields CASSSTEGYTYEQYF. The chain couples TRBV11-1 to TRBJ2-7; D might be TRBD2 (5 bases). V was pared by 4 bases and J by 2 bases, with 15 bases between. Looked up from germline, CDR1 is SGHAT and CDR2 is FQDESV (reference sequence). This CDR3 is 15 amino acids long.

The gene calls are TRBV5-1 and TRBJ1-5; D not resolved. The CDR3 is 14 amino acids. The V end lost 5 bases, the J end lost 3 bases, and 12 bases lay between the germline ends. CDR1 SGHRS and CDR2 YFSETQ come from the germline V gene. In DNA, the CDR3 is TGCGCCAGCAGTATGGAGGGTGACAATCAGCCCCAGCATTTT. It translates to CASSMEGDNQPQHF.

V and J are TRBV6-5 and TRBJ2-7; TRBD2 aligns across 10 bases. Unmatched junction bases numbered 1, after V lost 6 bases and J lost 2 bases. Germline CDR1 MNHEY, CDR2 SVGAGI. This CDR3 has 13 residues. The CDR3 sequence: CASSTSGTYEQYF. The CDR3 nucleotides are TGTGCCAGCAGCACTAGCGGGACCTACGAGCAGTACTTC.

The DNA for the CDR3 is TGTGCCAGCAGTCCGACAATCTCCTACGAGCAGTACTTC. Residues: CASSPTISYEQYF. The V call is TRBV27, the J call TRBJ2-7; D remains unclear. Between the trimmed V and J ends, which lost 5 bases and 0 bases, there was a span of 8 bases. Germline loops: CDR1 MNHEY, CDR2 SMNVEV (reference sequence). The CDR3 sequence is 13 residues long.

CDR3 DNA sequence: TGTGCCAGCAGCTTACCATTCCGACAGGGAAGTGATGGCTACACCTTC. It translates to CASSLPFRQGSDGYTF. The chain has TRBV7-9 and TRBJ1-2, with TRBD1 matching over 7 bases. Germline-derived CDR1 and CDR2 are SEHNR and FQNEAQ (reference sequence). The CDR3 is made up of 16 amino acids. The ends lost 2 bases at V and 6 bases at J; junction bases unmatched: 12.

CDR3 amino acids: CASSQERLAARGADTQYF. The DNA for the CDR3 is TGCGCCAGCAGCCAAGAGAGACTAGCGGCCAGGGGGGCAGATACGCAGTATTTT. This chain links TRBV4-1 with TRBJ2-3; 9 bases fit TRBD2. CDR1 is MGHRA and CDR2 is YSYEKL in the germline V gene. The CDR3 consists of 18 residues. J was trimmed by 4 bases and V by 0 bases; bases with no gene match: 11.

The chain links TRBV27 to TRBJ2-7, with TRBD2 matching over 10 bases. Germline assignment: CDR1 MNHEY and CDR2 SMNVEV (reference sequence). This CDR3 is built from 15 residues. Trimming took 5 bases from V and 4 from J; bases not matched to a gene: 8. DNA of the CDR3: TGTGCCAGCAGTACCCCTAGCGGGAGTGGTTACGAGCAGTACTTC. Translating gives CASSTPSGSGYEQYF.

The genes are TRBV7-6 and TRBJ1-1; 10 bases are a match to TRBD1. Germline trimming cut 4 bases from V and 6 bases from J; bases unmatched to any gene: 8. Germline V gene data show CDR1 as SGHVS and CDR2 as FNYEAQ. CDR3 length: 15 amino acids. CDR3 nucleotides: TGTGCCAGCAGCTCCTGGGACAGGGGACCGGCTGAAGCTTTCTTT. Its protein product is CASSSWDRGPAEAFF.

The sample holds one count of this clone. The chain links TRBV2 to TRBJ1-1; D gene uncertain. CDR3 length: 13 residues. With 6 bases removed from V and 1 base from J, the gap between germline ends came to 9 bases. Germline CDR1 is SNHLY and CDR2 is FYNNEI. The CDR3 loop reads CASSQPENTEAFF. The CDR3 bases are TGTGCCAGCAGCCAACCAGAGAACACTGAAGCTTTCTTT. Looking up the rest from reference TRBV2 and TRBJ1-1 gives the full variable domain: EPEVTQTPSHQVTQMGQEVILRCVPISNHLYFYWYRQILGQKVEFLVSFYNNEISEKSEIFDDQFSVERPDGSNFTLKIRSTKLEDSAMYFCASSQPENTEAFFGQGTRLTVV.

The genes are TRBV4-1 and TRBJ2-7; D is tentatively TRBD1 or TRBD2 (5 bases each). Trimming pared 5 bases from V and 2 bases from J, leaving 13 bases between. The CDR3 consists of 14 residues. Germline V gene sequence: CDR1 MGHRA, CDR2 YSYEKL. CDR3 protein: CASSTRDRPYEQYF. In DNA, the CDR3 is TGCGCCAGCAGCACCCGGGACCGCCCCTACGAGCAGTACTTC.

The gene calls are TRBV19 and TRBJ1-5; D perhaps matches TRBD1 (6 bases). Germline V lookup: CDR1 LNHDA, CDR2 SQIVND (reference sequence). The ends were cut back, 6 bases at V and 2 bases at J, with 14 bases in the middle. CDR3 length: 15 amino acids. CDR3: CASSLTGWGNQPQHF. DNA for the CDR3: TGTGCCAGTAGCTTAACAGGGTGGGGCAATCAGCCCCAGCATTTT.